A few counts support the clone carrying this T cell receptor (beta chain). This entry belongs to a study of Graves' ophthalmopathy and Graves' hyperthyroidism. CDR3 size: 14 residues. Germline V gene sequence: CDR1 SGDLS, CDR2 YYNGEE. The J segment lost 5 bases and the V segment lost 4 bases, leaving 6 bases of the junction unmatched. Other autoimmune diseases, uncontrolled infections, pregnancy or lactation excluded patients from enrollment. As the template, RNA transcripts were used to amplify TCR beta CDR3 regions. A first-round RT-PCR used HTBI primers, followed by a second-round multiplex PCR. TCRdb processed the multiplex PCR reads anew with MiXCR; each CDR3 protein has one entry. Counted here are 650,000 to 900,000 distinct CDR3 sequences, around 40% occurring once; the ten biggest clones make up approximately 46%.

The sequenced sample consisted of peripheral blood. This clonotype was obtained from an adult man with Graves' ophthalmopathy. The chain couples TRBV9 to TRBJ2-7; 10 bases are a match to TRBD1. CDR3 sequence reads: CASSPQDRGNEQYF. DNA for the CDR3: TGTGCCAGCAGCCCCCAGGACAGGGGGAACGAGCAGTACTTC.